This entry describes one T cell receptor beta chain. Its antigen is unidentified. This specimen belongs to a study of cytomegalovirus exposure and HLA in healthy donors. The trim removed 4 bases at V and 2 bases at J, leaving 8 bases unmatched. The CDR3 extends over 16 amino acids. The V gene's germline CDR1 is SGHAT and CDR2 FQNNGV. Study-wide points: A later analysis reported that several of the most significant clusters appeared to be linked to common viral pathogens, among them Epstein-Barr virus. Most subjects had HLA-A and HLA-B alleles reportedly predicted accurately by TCR beta sequences. Donors were assumed by presence/absence analyses to have roughly uniform sequencing depth. A previous analysis found most TCR beta V segments productive roughly 90% or roughly 30% of the time.

Primers included in the PCR were 60 Vbeta and 13 Jbeta primers. Sequencing used immunoSEQ multiplex PCR; TCRdb keeps in-frame clones, though not all of them. The sample table sets out roughly 71,000 clones. Material: PBMCs. The receptor's source is a woman in her thirties or forties in good health and CMV-seropositive. The V and J genes are TRBV11-2 and TRBJ2-3, with TRBD2 matching over 8 bases. CDR3 amino acids: CASSSLKRGSTDTQYF. In DNA, the CDR3 is TGTGCCAGCAGCTCGCTAAAGCGGGGGTCCACAGATACGCAGTATTTT.